Each of the 28 T cell receptor beta chains below was sequenced from the same sample in a study of T cells expressing NK-cell markers. TCRdb reprocessed the 5' RACE reads, with one entry per CDR3 protein and no DNA. The sample totals a few hundred thousand distinct CDR3 sequences. The sample taken for sequencing was blood T cells: a sorted CD56 or NKG2C T cell subset, CD4+ or CD8+ T cells, or bulk PBMC T cells (not recorded which). The receptors derive from a man aged 18 to 69 in good health.

V gene TRBV4-1 combines with J gene TRBJ2-3; TCRdb gives TRBD1 as the D gene, but with no DNA this cannot be confirmed. This CDR3 comprises 14 residues. In germline, CDR1 is MGHRA, CDR2 YSYEKL. The CDR3 reads CASSKGQGGDTQYF.

The CDR3 region is CASSPGGGGGELFF. The chain has TRBV9 and TRBJ2-2; no DNA is available, so the TRBD1 call from TCRdb remains unchecked. The germline gives CDR1 SGDLS, CDR2 YYNGEE. This CDR3 is built from 14 residues.

The V call is TRBV5-1, the J call TRBJ2-3; TCRdb picks TRBD1, but there is no DNA to check that call. This CDR3 contains 17 residues. CDR1 SGHRS and CDR2 YFSETQ come from the germline V gene. This chain's CDR3 is CASSWMDGTGGLGTQYF. The variable domain in full, with the rest retrieved from reference TRBV5-1 and TRBJ2-3, is KAGVTQTPRYLIKTRGQQVTLSCSPISGHRSVSWYQQTPGQGLQFLFEYFSETQRNKGNFPGRFSGRQFSNSRSEMNVSTLELGDSALYLCASSWMDGTGGLGTQYFGPGTRLTVL.

The V and J genes are TRBV12-3 or TRBV12-4 and TRBJ2-3; TCRdb calls TRBD1, which cannot be checked without DNA. There are 15 residues in the CDR3. The chain's CDR3 is CASRRGGQGTDTQYF.

The rearrangement joins TRBV10-3 to TRBJ2-5; TCRdb proposes TRBD2, but this gene call is untestable without DNA. The CDR3 totals 16 residues. Germline V CDR1 and CDR2: ENHRY, SYGVKD. CDR3 in amino acids: CAISEGTSGRQETQYF.

This chain uses TRBV7-9 with TRBJ2-1; TCRdb designates TRBD1, a call that cannot be tested without DNA. The V gene's germline CDR1 is SEHNR and CDR2 FQNEAQ (reference sequence). The CDR3 contains 15 residues. This chain's CDR3 is CASSRDLGTGDEQFF.

The chain is built from TRBV6-1 and TRBJ2-7. Germline CDR1 reads MNHNS; CDR2 reads SASEGT. This CDR3 is 15 amino acids long. CDR3 amino acids: CASSERRLTSYEQYF.

This chain joins TRBV5-1 and TRBJ2-7; TCRdb indicates TRBD2, and absent DNA this call remains unverified. Germline CDR1 is SGHRS and CDR2 is YFSETQ. CDR3 length: 16 residues. The CDR3 loop reads CASSLQASGGTYEQYF.

This rearrangement joins TRBV2 to TRBJ1-2; the TCRdb D gene call, TRBD1, has no DNA to confirm it. The germline gives CDR1 SNHLY, CDR2 FYNNEI. The CDR3 spans 16 residues. The CDR3 region is CASSEGRRGARYGYTF.

V and J are TRBV7-3 and TRBJ2-7; TCRdb proposes TRBD2, but this gene call is untestable without DNA. CDR1 is SGHTA and CDR2 is FQGTGA in the germline V gene. The CDR3 covers 17 residues. The CDR3 loop is CASSLTSAGGITYEQYF.

V is TRBV24-1 and J is TRBJ2-1; the TCRdb call, TRBD1, lacks DNA for checking. The CDR3 contains 16 residues. Germline CDR1 is KGHDR and CDR2 is SFDVKD. This CDR3 reads CATENGETGAYNEQFF.

The genes are TRBV20-1 and TRBJ1-5; TCRdb reports TRBD1, a call that lacks DNA to check it against. Germline CDR1 is DFQATT and CDR2 is SNEGSKA (reference sequence). This CDR3 region has 14 residues. The CDR3 is CSAKDRGVNQPQHF.

The CDR3 spells CSARLLQGYEQYF. The chain employs TRBV20-1 and TRBJ2-7; the TCRdb call, TRBD1, lacks DNA for checking. This CDR3 spans 13 amino acids. In germline, CDR1 is DFQATT, CDR2 SNEGSKA (reference sequence).

The chain carries TRBV10-3 and TRBJ2-1; absent DNA, TCRdb's TRBD2 call cannot be checked. Germline V gene data show CDR1 as ENHRY and CDR2 as SYGVKD. The CDR3 covers 17 residues. This CDR3 reads CAISGAGLAGGINEQFF.

The V call is TRBV4-2, the J call TRBJ2-1; the D call of TRBD2 rests on TCRdb alone, since no DNA is present to check it. CDR1 LGHNA and CDR2 YNFKEQ come from the germline V gene. This CDR3 contains 18 residues. CDR3 protein: CASSQDLRSSGGADEQFF.

This rearrangement joins TRBV12-3 or TRBV12-4 to TRBJ2-7; TCRdb selects TRBD1, and the lack of DNA leaves this call unchecked. The CDR3 is 14 amino acids. The CDR3 sequence is CASILSGQGYEQYF.

V and J are TRBV7-2 and TRBJ2-7; TCRdb lists TRBD2, though no DNA is available to test this call. Germline CDR1 reads SGHTA; CDR2 reads FQGNSA. The CDR3 sequence is 17 residues long. The CDR3 loop reads CASSLAVIAGGSYEQYF.

This chain connects TRBV5-5 to TRBJ1-1; TCRdb's D call of TRBD1 is untestable without DNA. Germline V lookup: CDR1 SGHKS, CDR2 YYEKEE (reference sequence). This CDR3 is 16 amino acids long. CDR3 region: CASSLTGILLSSEAFF.

The CDR3 here is CASSPGLGSKNIQYF. The V gene is TRBV18, the J gene TRBJ2-4; TCRdb gives TRBD2 as the D gene, but with no DNA this cannot be confirmed. Germline lookup yields CDR1 KGHSH and CDR2 LQKENI. The CDR3 sequence is 15 residues long. Together with reference TRBV18 and TRBJ2-4, the CDR3 gives the full variable domain: NAGVMQNPRHLVRRRGQEARLRCSPMKGHSHVYWYRQLPEEGLKFMVYLQKENIIDESGMPKERFSAEFPKEGPSILRIQQVVRGDSAAYFCASSPGLGSKNIQYFGAGTRLSVL.

This rearrangement joins TRBV12-3 or TRBV12-4 to TRBJ1-1; the TRBD1 assignment by TCRdb is unverifiable without DNA. The CDR3 runs to 15 residues. CDR3 region: CASSSSTGMNTEAFF.

This chain connects TRBV6-2 or TRBV6-3 to TRBJ2-1; the D gene TCRdb calls, TRBD1, cannot be checked with no DNA. Germline V lookup: CDR1 MNHEY, CDR2 SVGEGT. The CDR3 covers 14 residues. This chain's CDR3 is CASSYPLRGGEQFF.

This chain joins TRBV2 and TRBJ1-4; TCRdb lists TRBD1, though no DNA is available to test this call. The CDR3 is made up of 14 amino acids. The germline CDR1 and CDR2 sequences are SNHLY and FYNNEI. The CDR3 spells CASSKDRGLMELFF. The full variable domain, its missing parts supplied by reference TRBV2 and TRBJ1-4, is EPEVTQTPSHQVTQMGQEVILRCVPISNHLYFYWYRQILGQKVEFLVSFYNNEISEKSEIFDDQFSVERPDGSNFTLKIRSTKLEDSAMYFCASSKDRGLMELFFGSGTQLSVL.

The chain joins TRBV9 to TRBJ2-7; TCRdb's D gene call, TRBD1, goes unchecked for lack of DNA. The germline gives CDR1 SGDLS, CDR2 YYNGEE. The CDR3 totals 12 residues. CDR3 sequence reads: CASSLQGNEQYF.

The chain employs TRBV6-2 or TRBV6-3 and TRBJ1-1; TCRdb selects TRBD1, and the lack of DNA leaves this call unchecked. The CDR3 length is 15 residues. The germline CDR1 and CDR2 sequences are MNHEY and SVGEGT. CDR3 in amino acids: CASRRVLGGVTEAFF.

J is TRBJ2-7 and V is TRBV7-8; TCRdb names TRBD2, which stays unverified in the absence of DNA. The length of the CDR3 is 13 residues. Germline V gene sequence: CDR1 SGHVS, CDR2 FQNEAQ. CDR3 residues: CASSRDGLYEQYF. Combining the CDR3 with reference TRBV7-8 and TRBJ2-7 gives the whole variable domain GAGVSQSPRYKVAKRGQDVALRCDPISGHVSLFWYQQALGQGPEFLTYFQNEAQLDKSGLPSDRFFAERPEGSVSTLKIQRTQQEDSAVYLCASSRDGLYEQYFGPGTRLTVT.

The chain carries TRBV19 and TRBJ2-1; the TCRdb D gene call, TRBD2, has no DNA to confirm it. This CDR3 contains 16 residues. CDR1 and CDR2 (germline): LNHDA, SQIVND (reference sequence). The CDR3 protein is CASSIGLAGRYNEQFF.

The J gene is TRBJ2-1, the V gene TRBV10-3; checking the TCRdb D call of TRBD2 is not possible without DNA. Per the germline V gene, CDR1 is ENHRY and CDR2 is SYGVKD. The CDR3 spans 16 residues. The CDR3 protein is CAIKAPSGGSYNEQFF.

The chain links TRBV4-1 to TRBJ2-7; TCRdb selects TRBD1, and the lack of DNA leaves this call unchecked. Germline-derived CDR1 and CDR2 are MGHRA and YSYEKL. The CDR3 runs to 16 residues. The CDR3 here is CASSQESGRGRNEQYF.